This TCR beta chain came from a study of patients and donors after allogeneic stem cell transplantation. This CDR3 is 14 amino acids long. Germline V gene lookup returns CDR1 MNHNS and CDR2 SASEGT. Trimming removed 8 bases from V and 5 bases from J, with 13 bases in between. TCRdb analysed the RT-PCR reads with MiXCR anew, one entry per CDR3 protein. The sample lists about 960,000 distinct CDR3 sequences; 18% were seen once. The chain uses TRBV6-1 and TRBJ1-6, with D perhaps matching TRBD1 (5 bases). The receptor's source is a human donor who was either an allogeneic HSCT recipient or a stem cell or donor lymphocyte infusion donor (not recorded which). It is not recorded whose cells these are; they may come from a transplant donor. The material sequenced was blood, either unsorted or a sorted T cell fraction (not recorded which). As DNA, the CDR3 is TGTGCCAGCGGAGGGACGAGGAATAATTCACCCCTCCACTTT. Protein product: CASGGTRNNSPLHF.